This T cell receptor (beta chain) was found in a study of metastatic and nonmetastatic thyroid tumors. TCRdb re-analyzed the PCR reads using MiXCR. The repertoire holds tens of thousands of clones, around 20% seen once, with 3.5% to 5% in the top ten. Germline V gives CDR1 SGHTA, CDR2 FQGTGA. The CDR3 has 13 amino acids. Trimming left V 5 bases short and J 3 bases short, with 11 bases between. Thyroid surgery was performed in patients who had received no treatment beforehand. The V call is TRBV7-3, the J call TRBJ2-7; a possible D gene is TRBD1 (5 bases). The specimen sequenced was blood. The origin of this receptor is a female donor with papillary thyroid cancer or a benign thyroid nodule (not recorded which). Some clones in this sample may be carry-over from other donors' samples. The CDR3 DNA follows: TGTGCCAGCAGCCGACAGAAAAACTACGAGCAGTACTTC. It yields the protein CASSRQKNYEQYF.